The 3 T cell receptor beta chains below come from one sample, sequenced in a study of blood T cell repertoires in COVID-19. Data came from immunoSEQ multiplex PCR; TCRdb stores just in-frame clones and leaves some out. The profile shows approximately 240,000 clones, around 82% of them singletons. The sequenced sample was peripheral blood. Receptors originate from a woman younger than 45 who had recovered from COVID-19.

The V call is TRBV2, the J call TRBJ1-4; no reliable D call. The V end was cut by 4 bases, the J end by 8 bases, with 14 bases between. The germline CDR1 and CDR2 sequences are SNHLY and FYNNEI. The CDR3 consists of 14 residues. CDR3 nucleotide sequence: TGTGCCAGCAGTGGTCCGGCGGGTATGGAAAAACTGTTTTTT. Its protein product is CASSGPAGMEKLFF.

The chain combines TRBV7-3 with TRBJ2-3; TRBD2 matches at 7 bases. There are 16 residues in the CDR3. In germline, CDR1 is SGHTA, CDR2 FQGTGA. The V and J ends lost 1 base and 5 bases, in that order; junction bases with no gene match: 9. This CDR3 is CASSLKSAGVLDTQYF. CDR3 nucleotide sequence: TGTGCCAGCAGCTTAAAATCCGCGGGAGTATTAGATACGCAGTATTTT.

The chain employs TRBV28 and TRBJ1-5; 9 nucleotides match TRBD1. The V gene's germline CDR1 is MDHEN and CDR2 SYDVKM. This CDR3 contains 17 residues. Trimming cost V 4 bases and J 2 bases; bases outside gene matches: 9. The CDR3 region has the DNA TGTGCCAGCAGTTGGGGACAGGGCATTGGTGGCAATCAGCCCCAGCATTTT. It encodes CASSWGQGIGGNQPQHF.